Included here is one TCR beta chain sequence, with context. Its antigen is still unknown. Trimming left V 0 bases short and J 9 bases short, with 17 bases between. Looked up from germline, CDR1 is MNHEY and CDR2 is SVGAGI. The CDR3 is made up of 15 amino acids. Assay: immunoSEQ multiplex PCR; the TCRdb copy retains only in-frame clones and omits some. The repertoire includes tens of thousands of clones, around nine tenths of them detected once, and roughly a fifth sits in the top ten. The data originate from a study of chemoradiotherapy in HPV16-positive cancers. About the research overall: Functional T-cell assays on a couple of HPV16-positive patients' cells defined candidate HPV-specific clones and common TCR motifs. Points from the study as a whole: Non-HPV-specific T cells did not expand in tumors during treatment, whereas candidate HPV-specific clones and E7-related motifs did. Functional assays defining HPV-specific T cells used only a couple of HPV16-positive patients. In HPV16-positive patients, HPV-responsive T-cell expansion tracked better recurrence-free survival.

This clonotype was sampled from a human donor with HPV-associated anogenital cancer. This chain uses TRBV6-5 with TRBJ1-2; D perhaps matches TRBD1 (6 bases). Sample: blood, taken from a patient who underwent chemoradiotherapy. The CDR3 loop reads CASSYSAGGRRSYTF. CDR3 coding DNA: TGTGCCAGCAGTTACTCGGCTGGGGGCCGTCGTAGCTACACCTTC.